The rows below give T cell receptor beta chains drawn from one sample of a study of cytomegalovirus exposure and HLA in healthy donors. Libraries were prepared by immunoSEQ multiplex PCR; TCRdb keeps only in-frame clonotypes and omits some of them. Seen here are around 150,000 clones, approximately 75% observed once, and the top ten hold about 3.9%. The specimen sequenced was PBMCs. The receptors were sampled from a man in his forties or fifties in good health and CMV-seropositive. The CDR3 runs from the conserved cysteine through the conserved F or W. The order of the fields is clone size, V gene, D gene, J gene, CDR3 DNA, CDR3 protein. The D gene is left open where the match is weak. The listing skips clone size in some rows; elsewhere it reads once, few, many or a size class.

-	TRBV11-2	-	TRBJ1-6	TGTGCCAGCAGCTTAGCTCAGGGTTACGGCAATTCACCCCTCCACTTT	CASSLAQGYGNSPLHF
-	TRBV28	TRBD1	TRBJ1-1	TGTGCCAGCCTAGGACAGGGAGTAGCTGAAGCTTTCTTT	CASLGQGVAEAFF
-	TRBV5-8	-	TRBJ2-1	TGTGCCAGCAGCCCCCCCTCGGACCCGGGGGATGAGCAGTTCTTC	CASSPPSDPGDEQFF
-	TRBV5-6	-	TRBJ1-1	TGTGCCAGCAGCTCGGAACTCAGGGGCACTGAAGCTTTCTTT	CASSSELRGTEAFF
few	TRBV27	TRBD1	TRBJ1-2	TGTGCCAGCAGTCCCGACAGGGTTACTAACTATGGCTACACCTTC	CASSPDRVTNYGYTF
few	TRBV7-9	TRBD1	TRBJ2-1	TGTGCCAGCAGTCGCGAAGGGGGCCGGGAGTTCTTC	CASSREGGREFF
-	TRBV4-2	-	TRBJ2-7	TGTGCCAGCAGCCAAGGGGCAGGGGCGGCTCAGAATTACGAGCAGTACTTC	CASSQGAGAAQNYEQYF
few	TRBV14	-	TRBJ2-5	TGTGCCAGCAGCCAATCAAACTTAGTTGAGACCCAGTACTTC	CASSQSNLVETQYF
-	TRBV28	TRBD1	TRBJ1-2	TGTGCCAGCAGTCGCGGCGACAGGGTGAGGGGCTACACCTTC	CASSRGDRVRGYTF
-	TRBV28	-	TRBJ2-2	TGTGCCAGCAGTTTATATTCACAGGGTTCCGGGGAGCTGTTTTTT	CASSLYSQGSGELFF
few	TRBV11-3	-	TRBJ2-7	TGTGCCAGCAGCCACAGGGCTTACGAGCAGTACTTC	CASSHRAYEQYF
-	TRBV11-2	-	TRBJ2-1	TGTGCCAGCAGCTTAGGGACTGGCGAGCAGAATGAGCAGTTCTTC	CASSLGTGEQNEQFF
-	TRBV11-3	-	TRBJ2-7	TGTGCCACCGGCAGGGGAGCAGGAGAGGGTGAGCAGTACTTC	CATGRGAGEGEQYF
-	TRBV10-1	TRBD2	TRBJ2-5	TGCGCCAGCAGTGAGGGCGGACTAGCGGGAGCCCAAGAGACCCAGTACTTC	CASSEGGLAGAQETQYF
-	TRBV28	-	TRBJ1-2	TGTGCCAGCAGTTCACCGGGGGGCGTTAACTATGGCTACACCTTC	CASSSPGGVNYGYTF
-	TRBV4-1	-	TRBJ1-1	TGCGCCAGCAGCCAAGCTACTGAAGCTTTCTTT	CASSQATEAFF
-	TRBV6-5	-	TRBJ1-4	TGTGCCAGCAGCCGCCGGCGGATGTATAATGAAAAACTGTTTTTT	CASSRRRMYNEKLFF
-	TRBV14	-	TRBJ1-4	TGTGCCAGCAGCCCGGGGGTCTATGAAAAACTGTTTTTT	CASSPGVYEKLFF
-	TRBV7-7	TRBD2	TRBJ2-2	TGTGCCAGCAGCCCCGGGACTATCGGCACCGGGGAGCTGTTTTTT	CASSPGTIGTGELFF
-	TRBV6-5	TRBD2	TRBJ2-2	TGTGCCAGCAGTTACACTAGCGGGAGAACCGGGGAGCTGTTTTTT	CASSYTSGRTGELFF
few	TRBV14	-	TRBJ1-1	TGTGCCAGCAGCCTGAGGGTGGGCACTGAAGCTTTCTTT	CASSLRVGTEAFF
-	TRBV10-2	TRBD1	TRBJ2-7	TGCGCCAGCACCGAGGACAGGGGGTACGAGCAGTACTTC	CASTEDRGYEQYF
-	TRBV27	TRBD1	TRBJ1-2	TGTGCCAGCAGTTTATCGCGAAGACAGGGGGATGGCTACACCTTC	CASSLSRRQGDGYTF
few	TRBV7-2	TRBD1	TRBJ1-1	TGTGCCAGCAGCTCCCGACAGGGGGGTGAAGCTTTCTTT	CASSSRQGGEAFF
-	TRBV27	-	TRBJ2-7	TGTGCCAGCAGTTCTGAGTACTTC	CASSSEYF
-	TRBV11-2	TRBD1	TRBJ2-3	TGTGCCAGCAGCTTAGGTAGGGGGCACACAGATACGCAGTATTTT	CASSLGRGHTDTQYF
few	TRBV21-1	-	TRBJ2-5	TGTGCCAGCAGCAACTATCCGGGGAGAGAGACCCAGTACTTC	CASSNYPGRETQYF
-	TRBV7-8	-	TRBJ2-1	TGTGCCAGCAGCTTATCCGCGGGGGCCTACTACAATGAGCAGTTCTTC	CASSLSAGAYYNEQFF
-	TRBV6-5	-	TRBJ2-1	TGTGCCAGCAGTTCGCTTGCCGGGGGGCCCCACAATGAGCAGTTCTTC	CASSSLAGGPHNEQFF
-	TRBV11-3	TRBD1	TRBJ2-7	TGTGCCAGCAGCTTACAGACAGGGTCGACCTACGAGCAGTACTTC	CASSLQTGSTYEQYF
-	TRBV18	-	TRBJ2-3	TGTGCCAGCTCACAACCTACAGCAGATACGCAGTATTTT	CASSQPTADTQYF
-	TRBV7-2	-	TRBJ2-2	TGTGCCAGCAGCTTGGGACTCCCTAACACCGGGGAGCTGTTTTTT	CASSLGLPNTGELFF
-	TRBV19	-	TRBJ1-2	TGTGCCAGTAGTACCTGGGGGGGAGGCGATGGCTACACCTTC	CASSTWGGGDGYTF
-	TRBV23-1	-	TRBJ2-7	TGCGCCAGCAGTCAATGGGGCCTCTTC	CASSQWGLF
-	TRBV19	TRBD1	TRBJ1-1	TGTGCCAGTAGTAGCGACAGGGGCACTGAAGCTTTCTTT	CASSSDRGTEAFF
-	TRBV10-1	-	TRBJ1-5	TGCGCCAGCAGTGAGTCGGGCAGGGCAAATCAGCCCCAGCATTTT	CASSESGRANQPQHF
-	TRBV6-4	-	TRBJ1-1	TGTGCCAGCAGACCAGGGACATCGAACACTGAAGCTTTCTTT	CASRPGTSNTEAFF